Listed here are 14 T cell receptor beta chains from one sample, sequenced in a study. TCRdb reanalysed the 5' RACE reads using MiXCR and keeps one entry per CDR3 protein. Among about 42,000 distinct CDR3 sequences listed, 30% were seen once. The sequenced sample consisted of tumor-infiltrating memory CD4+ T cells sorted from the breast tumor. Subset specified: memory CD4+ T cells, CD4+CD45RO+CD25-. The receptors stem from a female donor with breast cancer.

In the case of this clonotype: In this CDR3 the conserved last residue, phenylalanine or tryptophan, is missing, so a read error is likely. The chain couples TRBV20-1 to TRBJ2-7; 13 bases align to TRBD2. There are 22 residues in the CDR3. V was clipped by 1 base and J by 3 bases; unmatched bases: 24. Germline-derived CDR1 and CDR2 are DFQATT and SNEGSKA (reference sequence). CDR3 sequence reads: CSARGRDRGLPGTSGIYYEQYL. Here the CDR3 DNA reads TGCAGTGCTAGAGGCCGGGACAGGGGCCTCCCTGGGACTAGCGGGATCTACTACGAGCAGTACCTC.

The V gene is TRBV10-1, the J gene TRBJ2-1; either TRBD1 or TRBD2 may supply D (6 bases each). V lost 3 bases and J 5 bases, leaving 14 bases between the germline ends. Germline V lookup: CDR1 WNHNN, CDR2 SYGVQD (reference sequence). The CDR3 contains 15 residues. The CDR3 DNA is TGCGCCAGCAGTGAACAGGGAGGTTGGGACAATGAGCAGTTCTTC. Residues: CASSEQGGWDNEQFF.

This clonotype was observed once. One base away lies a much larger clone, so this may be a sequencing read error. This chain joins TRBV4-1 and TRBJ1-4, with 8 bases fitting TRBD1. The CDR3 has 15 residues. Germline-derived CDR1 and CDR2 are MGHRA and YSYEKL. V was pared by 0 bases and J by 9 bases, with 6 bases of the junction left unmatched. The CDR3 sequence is CASSQDWTGTKKLFF. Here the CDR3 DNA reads TGCGCCAGCAGCCAAGATTGGACAGGGACTAAAAAACTGTTTTTT.

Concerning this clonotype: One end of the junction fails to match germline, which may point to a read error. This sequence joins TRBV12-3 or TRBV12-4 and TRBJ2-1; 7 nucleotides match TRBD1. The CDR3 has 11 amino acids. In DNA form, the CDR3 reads TGCGCAGGGGGTTCCTACAATGAGCAGTTCTTC. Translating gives CAGGSYNEQFF.

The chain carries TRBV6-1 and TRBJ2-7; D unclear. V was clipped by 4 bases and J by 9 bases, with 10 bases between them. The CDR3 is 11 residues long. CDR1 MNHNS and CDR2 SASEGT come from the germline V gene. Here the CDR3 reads CASSAELVQYF. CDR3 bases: TGTGCCAGCAGTGCCGAGCTTGTGCAGTACTTC.

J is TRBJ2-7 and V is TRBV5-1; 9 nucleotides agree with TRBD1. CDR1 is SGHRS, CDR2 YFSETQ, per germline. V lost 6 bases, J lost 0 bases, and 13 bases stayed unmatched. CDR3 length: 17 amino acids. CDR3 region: CASTSGTTGQGSYEQYF. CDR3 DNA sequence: TGCGCCAGCACCTCTGGGACCACGGGACAGGGCTCCTACGAGCAGTACTTC.

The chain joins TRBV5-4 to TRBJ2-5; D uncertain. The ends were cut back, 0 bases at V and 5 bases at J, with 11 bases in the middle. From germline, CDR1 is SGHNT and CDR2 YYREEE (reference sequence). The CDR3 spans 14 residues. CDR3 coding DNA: TGTGCCAGCAGCTTGGGTGAGCCCGGGGAGACCCAGTACTTC. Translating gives CASSLGEPGETQYF.

CDR3 amino acids: CSVDLKGSNYEQYF. In DNA, the CDR3 is TGCAGCGTTGATCTAAAAGGCAGCAACTACGAGCAGTACTTC. V usage is TRBV29-1 and J usage is TRBJ2-7; no clear D gene. The CDR3 totals 14 residues. The V end was cut by 3 bases, the J end by 3 bases, with 15 bases between. The germline V gene has CDR1 SQVTM and CDR2 ANQGSEA.

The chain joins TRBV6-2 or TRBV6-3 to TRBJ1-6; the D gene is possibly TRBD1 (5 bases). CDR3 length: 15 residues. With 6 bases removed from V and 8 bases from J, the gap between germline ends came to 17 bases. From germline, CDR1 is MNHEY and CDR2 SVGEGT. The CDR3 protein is CASSKGPFGDSPLHF. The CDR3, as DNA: TGTGCCAGCAGCAAGGGACCCTTCGGGGATTCACCCCTCCACTTT.

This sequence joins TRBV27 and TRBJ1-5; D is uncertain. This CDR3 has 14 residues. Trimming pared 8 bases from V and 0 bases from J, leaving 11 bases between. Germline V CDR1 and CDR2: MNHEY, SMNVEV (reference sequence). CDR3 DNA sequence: TGTGCCAGCTCGCCCCGGGGTAGCAATCAGCCCCAGCATTTT. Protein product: CASSPRGSNQPQHF.

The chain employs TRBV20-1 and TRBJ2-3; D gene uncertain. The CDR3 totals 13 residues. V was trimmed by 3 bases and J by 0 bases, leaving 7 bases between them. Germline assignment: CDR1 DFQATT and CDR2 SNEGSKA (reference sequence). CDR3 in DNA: TGCAGTGCTAGGGGCAGTAGCACAGATACGCAGTATTTT. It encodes CSARGSSTDTQYF.

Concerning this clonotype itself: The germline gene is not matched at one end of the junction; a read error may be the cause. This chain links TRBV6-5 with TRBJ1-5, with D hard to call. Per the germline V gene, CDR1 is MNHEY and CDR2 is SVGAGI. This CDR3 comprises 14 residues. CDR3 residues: CTSSPVGDAQPQHF. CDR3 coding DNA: TGTACCAGCAGTCCTGTAGGTGACGCTCAGCCCCAGCATTTT.

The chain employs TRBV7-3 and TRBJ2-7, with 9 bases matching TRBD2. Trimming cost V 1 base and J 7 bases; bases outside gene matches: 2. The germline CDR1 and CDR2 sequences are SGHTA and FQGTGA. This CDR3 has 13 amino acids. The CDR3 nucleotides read TGTGCCAGCAGCTTAATGGCGGGAGGGGAGCAGTACTTC. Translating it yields CASSLMAGGEQYF.

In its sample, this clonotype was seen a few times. The CDR3 DNA sequence: TGTGCCAGCAGCGTAAGCGGATCACCCCTCCACTTT. Translating it yields CASSVSGSPLHF. V and J are TRBV9 and TRBJ1-6; D ambiguous. The V and J ends lost 1 base and 10 bases respectively, with 6 bases between them. This CDR3 comprises 12 residues. Germline V CDR1 and CDR2: SGDLS, YYNGEE.